This TCR beta chain was identified during a study of OX40 agonist ivuxolimab in advanced cancers. For the study at large: Under the entry rules, prior anti-PD-1, anti-PD-L1 or anti-CTLA-4 therapy was allowed, and 35% to 40% had some. Partial responses, seen in three patients, involved one hepatocellular carcinoma and two cutaneous melanomas.

Germline V gene sequence: CDR1 SGHVS, CDR2 FNYEAQ. Trimming removed 0 bases at V and 0 bases at J, with 5 bases between. This CDR3 spans 15 amino acids. Only in-frame clones appear in the TCRdb table, and some are missing; sequencing was by immunoSEQ multiplex PCR. The sample includes about 74,000 clones, 80% to 85% seen only once; the top ten take about 2.1%. This chain connects TRBV7-6 to TRBJ2-2; the D is unclear. Sequenced material: CD4+ or CD8+ T cells sorted from blood, taken in a trial of the OX40 agonist ivuxolimab. This TCR came from an adult with an advanced solid tumor such as melanoma, head and neck, liver or kidney cancer. CDR3 sequence: CASSLAVSNTGELFF. CDR3 DNA: TGTGCCAGCAGCTTAGCGGTATCGAACACCGGGGAGCTGTTTTTT.